This entry describes one T cell receptor beta chain. The method was immunoSEQ multiplex PCR; TCRdb's version includes in-frame clones alone and lacks a portion of them. Of 250,000 to 400,000 clones in the sample, about 85% were seen once. Germline-derived CDR1 and CDR2 are MNHEY and SVGAGI. The V gene end was trimmed by 6 bases and the J gene end by 1 base; junction bases not matched to a gene: 4. There are 14 residues in the CDR3. These data come from a study of blood T cell repertoires in COVID-19. The chain carries TRBV6-5 and TRBJ2-3, with 7 bases matching TRBD2. The sample was PBMCs or T cells enriched from blood (not recorded which). The clonotype originates from a woman younger than 45 who had been exposed to COVID-19. The CDR3 here is CASSRLAGTDTQYF. The CDR3, as DNA: TGTGCCAGCAGCAGACTAGCTGGCACAGATACGCAGTATTTT.